This T cell receptor (beta chain) was captured in a study of blood T cell repertoires in COVID-19. For the study at large: Sites across the United States, Italy and Spain contributed samples from acute and convalescent COVID-19. T cells, B-cell-depleted T cells, or PBMCs provided the cDNA or gDNA that served as material.

The CDR3 spans 14 residues. Trimming took 0 bases from V and 7 from J, leaving 9 bases between them. Germline CDR1 is MNHNS and CDR2 is SASEGT. Authors' processing steps: Reference gene primer amplification gave estimated nucleated cell counts. Data came from immunoSEQ multiplex PCR; TCRdb stores just in-frame clones and leaves some out. D and trimming were read from the DNA, whereas the V and J calls and clone size are those reported in that table. The sample has tens of thousands of clones, roughly four fifths seen once. The source is a woman aged 80 or over with acute or convalescent COVID-19. Sequenced: peripheral blood. V gene TRBV6-1 combines with J gene TRBJ2-2, with D tentatively TRBD2 (5 bases). The CDR3 nucleotides read TGTGCCAGCAGTGAAGCGGGAGCCGTCGGGGAGCTGTTTTTT. Amino acids: CASSEAGAVGELFF.